The next 14 T cell receptor beta chains were all read from a single sample in a study of Graves' ophthalmopathy and Graves' hyperthyroidism. Amplifying from RNA transcripts, the study obtained TCR beta CDR3 regions. Following a first-round RT-PCR that used HTBI primers, a second-round multiplex PCR was carried out. Using its own MiXCR run on the multiplex PCR reads, TCRdb lists one record per CDR3 protein. The table records 580,000 or so distinct CDR3 sequences, approximately 35% of them present only once. The specimen was peripheral blood or thyroid tissue (not recorded which). These receptors all stem from an adult man with Graves' hyperthyroidism.

This chain connects TRBV7-9 to TRBJ2-5, with a weak D call TRBD2 (5 bases). The DNA matches TRBJ2-1 better at its end, which makes the J call doubtful. The CDR3 spans 15 residues. The germline V gene has CDR1 SEHNR and CDR2 FQNEAQ (reference sequence). In DNA, the CDR3 is TGTGCCAGCAGCCAAGCAAGCGGTCCATACAATGAGCAGTTCTTC. It codes for CASSQASGPYNEQFF.

This clonotype was recorded at least ten times. The CDR3 sequence is CASSLTPAGELFF. CDR3 in DNA: TGTGCCAGCAGCTTGACGCCAGCCGGGGAGCTGTTTTTT. The gene calls are TRBV11-2 and TRBJ2-2; D is unclear. Deletions cut 3 bases from V and 6 bases from J, with 8 bases between. The germline gives CDR1 SGHAT, CDR2 FQNNGV. The CDR3 loop spans 13 amino acids.

The chain is built from TRBV7-3 and TRBJ2-7, with 16 bases matching TRBD2. The CDR3 has 18 amino acids. Trimming cost V 5 bases and J 7 bases; bases outside gene matches: 14. CDR1 is SGHTA and CDR2 is FQGTGA in the germline V gene. As DNA, the CDR3 is TGTGCCAGCAGCCCTTGGCCCGGGACTAGCGGGGGGGGCTATGAGCAGTACTTC. This gives the protein CASSPWPGTSGGGYEQYF.

This clonotype was seen many times. The V and J genes are TRBV29-1 and TRBJ2-6; possible D gene TRBD1, 6 bases. Germline assignment: CDR1 SQVTM and CDR2 ANQGSEA. Trimming stripped 2 bases from V and 0 bases from J, with 14 bases between. The CDR3 runs to 17 residues. CDR3 protein: CSVEWAGASSGANVLTF. The CDR3 DNA follows: TGCAGCGTTGAATGGGCAGGGGCGAGCTCTGGGGCCAACGTCCTGACTTTC.

There are many counts of this clonotype. This chain joins TRBV25-1 and TRBJ1-2, with D perhaps TRBD1 (6 bases). The CDR3 is 13 amino acids. Germline lookup yields CDR1 MGHDK and CDR2 SYGVNS. V was trimmed by 5 bases and J by 4 bases, leaving 11 bases between them. CDR3 bases: TGTGCCAGCAGTTTGGGGGCGGTCTATGGCTACACCTTC. Protein product: CASSLGAVYGYTF.

This clonotype was observed a single time. A much larger clone sits a single nucleotide away, making a read error possible. This CDR3 reads CARSIHRALLNTIYF. CDR3 nucleotide sequence: TGTGCCCGCAGTATTCACAGGGCCCTGTTAAACACCATATATTTT. This chain links TRBV12-3 or TRBV12-4 with TRBJ1-3; D may be TRBD1 (6 bases). This CDR3 comprises 15 residues.

CDR3 nucleotides: TGCAGCTCGTCGACAGGGTCCTACGAGCAGTACTTC. Its protein product is CSSSTGSYEQYF. The V and J genes are TRBV29-1 and TRBJ2-7, with 7 positions matching TRBD1. CDR3 length equals 12 residues. V lost 8 bases to trimming and J lost 1 base; unmatched junction nucleotides: 5. Germline values: CDR1 SQVTM, CDR2 ANQGSEA.

This clonotype was observed at least ten times. The genes are TRBV29-1 and TRBJ2-5; D call uncertain. CDR3 length: 15 amino acids. The germline V gene has CDR1 SQVTM and CDR2 ANQGSEA. V was shortened by 1 base and J by 2 bases, with 14 bases between the two germline ends. This chain's CDR3 is CSVEAPNLQQETQYF. The DNA for the CDR3 is TGCAGCGTTGAAGCCCCAAACCTCCAACAAGAGACCCAGTACTTC.

The chain links TRBV5-1 to TRBJ2-3; 9 positions match TRBD2. V was pared by 2 bases and J by 3 bases, with 4 bases of the junction left unmatched. Germline V gives CDR1 SGHRS, CDR2 YFSETQ. The CDR3 has 15 residues. CDR3 protein: CASSFSGSGTDTQYF. CDR3 coding DNA: TGCGCCAGCAGCTTTAGCGGGAGTGGTACAGATACGCAGTATTTT.

This clonotype showed up many times. The rearrangement joins TRBV7-9 to TRBJ2-7; 12 bases fit TRBD1. Germline values: CDR1 SEHNR, CDR2 FQNEAQ (reference sequence). V lost 5 bases to trimming and J lost 4 bases; unmatched junction nucleotides: 12. This CDR3 has 17 amino acids. CDR3 amino acids: CASSPNGPGQGAYEQYF. The DNA of the CDR3 is TGTGCCAGCAGCCCGAACGGCCCGGGACAGGGGGCTTACGAGCAGTACTTC.

This clonotype was found many times. One end of the junction varies from germline; a read error may be responsible. The chain employs TRBV2 and TRBJ2-7; D possibly uses TRBD1 or TRBD2 (6 bases each). CDR3 length: 13 residues. CDR1 is SNHLY, CDR2 FYNNEI, per germline. CDR3 loop: CASREGGPYEQYF. CDR3 coding DNA: TGTGCCAGCAGGGAAGGGGGGCCCTACGAGCAGTACTTC.

This clonotype was seen at least ten times. This chain connects TRBV5-8 to TRBJ1-1; D gene ambiguous. Between the trimmed V and J ends, which lost 3 bases and 11 bases, there was a span of 17 bases. Germline V gene sequence: CDR1 SGHTS, CDR2 YDEGEE. CDR3 length: 13 amino acids. The CDR3 loop is CASSSNNQYGAFF. The CDR3 region has the DNA TGTGCCAGCAGCTCTAATAATCAGTACGGGGCTTTCTTT.

This chain uses TRBV30 with TRBJ1-1, with D possibly TRBD1 on 5 matching bases. The CDR3 is 12 residues long. V lost 2 bases and J 4 bases, leaving 8 bases between the germline ends. Germline values: CDR1 GTSNPN, CDR2 SVGIG (reference sequence). The CDR3 region is CAWSRDVTEAFF. The CDR3 coding sequence is TGTGCCTGGAGTAGGGACGTCACTGAAGCTTTCTTT.

In regard to this clonotype: A far larger clone is one nucleotide away, so this likely arose from a read error. The CDR3 ends on some other residue instead of the conserved phenylalanine or tryptophan, so this is likely a read error. The chain joins TRBV13 to TRBJ1-1, with 8 bases aligning to TRBD1. With V trimmed by 3 bases and J by 1 base, 1 base remained unmatched. The CDR3 contains 14 residues. The V gene's germline CDR1 is PRHDT and CDR2 FYEKMQ (reference sequence). The CDR3 region has the DNA TGTGCCAGCAGCTTGCAGGGGGCGAACACTGAAGCTTTCGTT. This sequence encodes CASSLQGANTEAFV.